This T cell receptor (beta chain) was identified during a study of shared clonotypes between healthy human individuals. General study points: Among a handful of donors, roughly 5% of naive CD4 clonotypes were found in common. Clonotypes shared by all four donors outscored non-shared clonotypes in generation probability.

Here immunoSEQ multiplex PCR was the method, and the copy in TCRdb shows in-frame clones only, minus some. Among a few million clones listed, approximately 94% were seen once. On this clone itself: Its matching antigen is unknown.

A split of CD4+ cells into CD45RA+ naive and CD45RA-negative memory subsets was performed. The CDR3 covers 14 residues. Germline CDR1 reads SGHDN; CDR2 reads FVKESK. V was pared by 6 bases and J by 3 bases, with 8 bases of the junction left unmatched. The V gene is TRBV14, the J gene TRBJ2-7; 7 bases are a match to TRBD1. Source material: naive CD4+ T cells sorted from blood. Subset of the sample: CD45RA+ positively selected. The sequence derives from a man between 18 and 29 years old in good health. CDR3: CASSHPGQRYEQYF. Here the CDR3 DNA reads TGTGCCAGCAGTCATCCGGGACAGCGCTACGAGCAGTACTTC.